The 28 T cell receptor beta chains listed next were all sequenced from one sample in a study of Ad26.COV2.S vaccination and SARS-CoV-2 variants. Treatment: about 20 received Ad26.COV2.S at low or high dose, single or two shots; about 5 received placebo; per-sample allocation not given. Collection of the samples took place on day 63 after the first injection of vaccine or placebo. The table came from immunoSEQ multiplex PCR; TCRdb's copy has only in-frame clones and leaves some out. The data show under 550,000 clones, 88% seen once. Source: peripheral blood, taken in a trial of Ad26.COV2.S vaccine versus placebo. These receptors all stem from a person aged 18 to 59 who received the Ad26.COV2.S COVID-19 vaccine or a placebo.

The genes are TRBV18 and TRBJ1-1, with D unclear. The CDR3 sequence is 16 residues long. CDR1 and CDR2 (germline): KGHSH, LQKENI. V was trimmed by 6 bases and J by 0 bases, leaving 17 bases between them. As DNA, the CDR3 is TGTGCCAGCTCCAATTACGGGCGGGAGGTGAACACTGAAGCTTTCTTT. Residues: CASSNYGREVNTEAFF.

The chain employs TRBV19 and TRBJ2-3; TRBD1 matches at 8 bases. V was clipped by 7 bases and J by 2 bases; unmatched bases: 5. The CDR3 sequence is 14 residues long. The V gene's germline CDR1 is LNHDA and CDR2 SQIVND (reference sequence). The CDR3 sequence: CASNRQGSTDTQYF. The CDR3 DNA follows: TGTGCCAGTAACCGACAGGGGTCCACAGATACGCAGTATTTT.

The chain recombines TRBV28 with TRBJ1-4, with 8 bases identical to TRBD1. This CDR3 contains 14 residues. The V gene's germline CDR1 is MDHEN and CDR2 SYDVKM. V dropped 6 bases and J dropped 5; count of bases not matched to a gene: 5. CDR3 residues: CASSRGQENEKLFF. The DNA for the CDR3 is TGTGCCAGCAGCCGGGGACAGGAAAATGAAAAACTGTTTTTT.

The gene calls are TRBV6-5 and TRBJ2-7, with 7 bases fitting TRBD1. The germline gives CDR1 MNHEY, CDR2 SVGAGI. The CDR3 runs 14 residues. V lost 0 bases, J lost 5 bases, and 4 bases stayed unmatched. DNA for the CDR3: TGTGCCAGCAGTTACTCTACAGGGGCAGACGAGCAGTACTTC. Its protein product is CASSYSTGADEQYF.

The rearrangement links TRBV19 to TRBJ2-1; D uncertain. Germline assignment: CDR1 LNHDA and CDR2 SQIVND (reference sequence). CDR3 length: 15 residues. V lost 5 bases and J lost 4, with 15 bases in between. CDR3: CASSGPGLGYNEQFF. The CDR3 DNA reads as TGTGCCAGTAGTGGCCCGGGCTTGGGGTACAATGAGCAGTTCTTC.

The J gene is TRBJ2-7, the V gene TRBV7-6; the D is unclear. The CDR3 is 17 residues long. The V end was cut by 0 bases, the J end by 3 bases, with 18 bases between. Germline values: CDR1 SGHVS, CDR2 FNYEAQ. CDR3 loop: CASSLAAGPIQNYEQYF. Written as DNA, the CDR3 is TGTGCCAGCAGCTTAGCCGCAGGTCCCATACAAAACTACGAGCAGTACTTC. Supplemented by reference TRBV7-6 and TRBJ2-7, the full variable domain reads GAGVSQSPRYKVTKRGQDVALRCDPISGHVSLYWYRQALGQGPEFLTYFNYEAQQDKSGLPNDRFSAERPEGSISTLTIQRTEQRDSAMYRCASSLAAGPIQNYEQYFGPGTRLTVT.

The chain uses TRBV7-9 and TRBJ2-3; possibly TRBD1 for D (5 bases). Trimming left V 5 bases short and J 2 bases short, with 14 bases between. Germline V gene data show CDR1 as SEHNR and CDR2 as FQNEAQ (reference sequence). The CDR3 covers 15 residues. The CDR3 nucleotides are TGTGCCAGCAGCCGGCTCCAGGGATTCACAGATACGCAGTATTTT. Its protein is CASSRLQGFTDTQYF.

The chain recombines TRBV4-3 with TRBJ2-1; unclear D gene. The CDR3 sequence is 13 residues long. The germline gives CDR1 LGHNA, CDR2 YSLEER. The germline V and J ends were trimmed by 0 bases and 5 bases, with 5 bases remaining between them. As DNA, the CDR3 is TGCGCCAGCAGCCAAGACTTTAACAATGAGCAGTTCTTC. Its translation is CASSQDFNNEQFF.

This clone was seen a single time. The chain combines TRBV2 with TRBJ1-6; D uncertain. The CDR3 totals 14 residues. The V and J ends lost 4 bases and 9 bases respectively, with 13 bases between them. Germline V gene data show CDR1 as SNHLY and CDR2 as FYNNEI. The CDR3 DNA sequence: TGTGCCAGCAGTGGTGTCCCCGAGGGTTCACCCCTCCACTTT. Translating it yields CASSGVPEGSPLHF.

This chain links TRBV6-2 or TRBV6-3 with TRBJ1-1, with TRBD1 matching over 10 bases. Per germline, CDR1 MNHEY and CDR2 SVGEGT. The V gene end was trimmed by 5 bases and the J gene end by 5 bases; junction bases not matched to a gene: 8. The CDR3 runs to 15 residues. The CDR3: CASSTGTGASTEAFF. The CDR3 nucleotides read TGTGCCAGCAGTACCGGGACAGGGGCTTCGACTGAAGCTTTCTTT.

The chain employs TRBV11-1 and TRBJ2-3; 11 positions match TRBD2. The trim removed 7 bases at V and 8 bases at J, leaving 14 bases unmatched. Germline CDR1 is SGHAT and CDR2 is FQDESV (reference sequence). The CDR3 length is 16 residues. The CDR3 loop is CASTSPGTSGTTTQYF. CDR3 DNA sequence: TGTGCCAGCACCTCACCCGGGACTAGCGGAACGACTACGCAGTATTTT.

The chain recombines TRBV7-3 with TRBJ2-2; D perhaps matches TRBD2 (5 bases). The CDR3 has 14 residues. Germline CDR1 and CDR2: SGHTA and FQGTGA. V was pared by 4 bases and J by 2 bases, with 8 bases between. CDR3 sequence reads: CASSSGKNTGELFF. The CDR3 coding sequence is TGTGCCAGCAGCTCGGGAAAAAACACCGGGGAGCTGTTTTTT.

This chain uses TRBV5-4 with TRBJ2-7; tentative D call: TRBD1 (5 bases). V was trimmed by 3 bases and J by 5 bases, leaving 18 bases between them. This CDR3 is 15 amino acids long. Germline assignment: CDR1 SGHNT and CDR2 YYREEE (reference sequence). This chain's CDR3 is CASSSLGQGGDEQYF. DNA of the CDR3: TGTGCCAGCAGCTCCCTAGGGCAGGGTGGCGACGAGCAGTACTTC.

The rearrangement uses TRBV7-9 and TRBJ2-5; the D gene is possibly TRBD2 (6 bases). The CDR3 has 15 amino acids. Germline lookup yields CDR1 SEHNR and CDR2 FQNEAQ (reference sequence). V was cut by 5 bases and J by 2 bases, with 15 bases left in between. This chain's CDR3 is CASSIELGLQETQYF. The CDR3, as DNA: TGTGCCAGCAGCATAGAATTGGGACTTCAAGAGACCCAGTACTTC.

The rearrangement joins TRBV6-5 to TRBJ2-1; 13 bases are shared with TRBD2. CDR3 length: 16 residues. Germline trimming cut 4 bases from V and 5 bases from J; bases unmatched to any gene: 5. Germline assignment: CDR1 MNHEY and CDR2 SVGAGI. CDR3 nucleotides: TGTGCCAGCAGTTCCCGACTAGCGGGGGGTAACAATGAGCAGTTCTTC. Its translation is CASSSRLAGGNNEQFF.

The gene calls are TRBV3-1 (or the pseudogene TRBV3-2) and TRBJ2-7; weak D call: TRBD1 (6 bases). V was pared by 5 bases and J by 5 bases, with 16 bases between. The CDR3 sequence is 14 residues long. Looked up from germline, CDR1 is LGHDT and CDR2 is YNNKEL (reference sequence). For the CDR3, the DNA is TGTGCCAGCAGCATACGACAGGAACCCCACGAGCAGTACTTC. Amino acids: CASSIRQEPHEQYF.

The V call is TRBV5-1, the J call TRBJ2-5; TRBD1 is a possible D gene (5 bases). The CDR3 extends over 15 amino acids. V lost 1 base, J lost 2 bases, and 12 bases lay in between. Germline assignment: CDR1 SGHRS and CDR2 YFSETQ. The CDR3 region is CASSLYPDRQETQYF. As DNA, the CDR3 is TGCGCCAGCAGCTTGTACCCCGACAGACAAGAGACCCAGTACTTC. Based on the CDR3 plus reference TRBV5-1 and TRBJ2-5, the full variable domain is KAGVTQTPRYLIKTRGQQVTLSCSPISGHRSVSWYQQTPGQGLQFLFEYFSETQRNKGNFPGRFSGRQFSNSRSEMNVSTLELGDSALYLCASSLYPDRQETQYFGPGTRLLVL.

The chain combines TRBV7-2 with TRBJ1-2; D call uncertain. V lost 1 base, J lost 6 bases, and 6 bases lay in between. CDR1 is SGHTA, CDR2 FQGNSA, per germline. The CDR3 is made up of 12 amino acids. The CDR3 loop is CASSLVYHGYTF. CDR3 nucleotide sequence: TGTGCCAGCAGCTTAGTCTACCATGGCTACACCTTC.

This clone was seen a single time. The sample carries other DNA sequences with the same CDR3. The chain recombines TRBV28 with TRBJ2-7; the match to TRBD1 covers 9 bases. Per the germline V gene, CDR1 is MDHEN and CDR2 is SYDVKM. The length of the CDR3 is 13 residues. The trim removed 8 bases at V and 0 bases at J, leaving 2 bases unmatched. The CDR3 region has the DNA TGTGCCAGCCGACAGGGGGGCTCCTACGAGCAGTACTTC. Amino acids: CASRQGGSYEQYF.

The chain links TRBV2 to TRBJ1-1; D not resolved. CDR3 length: 12 amino acids. Per the germline V gene, CDR1 is SNHLY and CDR2 is FYNNEI. V was pared by 8 bases and J by 0 bases, with 7 bases between. The CDR3 here is CASSLMNTEAFF. The CDR3 nucleotides are TGTGCCAGCTCTTTAATGAACACTGAAGCTTTCTTT.

V and J are TRBV7-6 and TRBJ2-1; D remains ambiguous. CDR3 length equals 15 residues. Germline CDR1 and CDR2: SGHVS and FNYEAQ. The germline V and J ends were trimmed by 2 bases and 5 bases, with 13 bases remaining between them. The CDR3 DNA sequence: TGTGCCAGCAGCTTAACGTCGGAGATAAACAATGAGCAGTTCTTC. Translation gives CASSLTSEINNEQFF.

The chain couples TRBV29-1 to TRBJ2-3, with D possibly being TRBD1 (5 bases). Germline CDR1 SQVTM, CDR2 ANQGSEA. The CDR3 runs 13 residues. The ends were cut back, 4 bases at V and 5 bases at J, with 13 bases in the middle. The DNA for the CDR3 is TGCAGCGTTGGACGTGGGGCTGGAGATACGCAGTATTTT. It encodes CSVGRGAGDTQYF.

The rearrangement links TRBV5-1 to TRBJ2-3; a possible D gene is TRBD1 (5 bases). Looked up from germline, CDR1 is SGHRS and CDR2 is YFSETQ. V lost 2 bases and J lost 1, with 11 bases in between. The CDR3 length is 15 residues. The CDR3 region is CASSLWGGGTDTQYF. The CDR3 DNA follows: TGCGCCAGCAGCTTATGGGGCGGTGGCACAGATACGCAGTATTTT.

The chain employs TRBV2 and TRBJ2-4, with D possibly being TRBD2 (5 bases). The germline V gene encodes CDR1 SNHLY and CDR2 FYNNEI. CDR3 length: 13 residues. The germline V and J ends were trimmed by 7 bases and 0 bases, with 7 bases remaining between them. The CDR3 reads CASMGVAKNIQYF. As DNA, the CDR3 is TGTGCCAGCATGGGAGTAGCCAAAAACATTCAGTACTTC.

This chain uses TRBV27 with TRBJ1-4; a possible D gene is TRBD1 (5 bases). Germline CDR1 and CDR2: MNHEY and SMNVEV (reference sequence). V gave up 3 bases and J gave up 3 bases, with 11 bases separating them. The CDR3 extends over 15 amino acids. CDR3 in DNA: TGTGCCAGCAGTTTCAGACAGACAGCTAATGAAAAACTGTTTTTT. Encoded protein: CASSFRQTANEKLFF.

CDR3 amino acids: CASSPRATGGRGNTEAFF. CDR3 DNA sequence: TGTGCCAGCAGCCCTAGGGCGACAGGGGGCCGGGGAAACACTGAAGCTTTCTTT. This chain joins TRBV28 and TRBJ1-1; 10 bases match TRBD1. The CDR3 loop spans 18 amino acids. The germline gives CDR1 MDHEN, CDR2 SYDVKM. The J segment lost 2 bases and the V segment lost 6 bases, leaving 15 bases of the junction unmatched.

Comment on this clone: Additional DNA sequences in this sample encode the identical CDR3. This chain joins TRBV9 and TRBJ2-2; D unclear. This CDR3 has 15 amino acids. Between the trimmed V and J ends, which lost 0 bases and 2 bases, there was a span of 8 bases. The germline V gene encodes CDR1 SGDLS and CDR2 YYNGEE. The CDR3 region is CASSVGGTNTGELFF. The CDR3, as DNA: TGTGCCAGCAGCGTAGGGGGAACTAACACCGGGGAGCTGTTTTTT.

The genes are TRBV5-8 and TRBJ2-3, with a possible D match to TRBD1 (5 bases). Germline CDR1 is SGHTS and CDR2 is YDEGEE. This CDR3 has 15 amino acids. Trimming removed 0 bases at V and 2 bases at J, with 10 bases between. The CDR3 loop is CASSLVRGLTDTQYF. CDR3 coding DNA: TGTGCCAGCAGCTTGGTAAGGGGTCTCACAGATACGCAGTATTTT.